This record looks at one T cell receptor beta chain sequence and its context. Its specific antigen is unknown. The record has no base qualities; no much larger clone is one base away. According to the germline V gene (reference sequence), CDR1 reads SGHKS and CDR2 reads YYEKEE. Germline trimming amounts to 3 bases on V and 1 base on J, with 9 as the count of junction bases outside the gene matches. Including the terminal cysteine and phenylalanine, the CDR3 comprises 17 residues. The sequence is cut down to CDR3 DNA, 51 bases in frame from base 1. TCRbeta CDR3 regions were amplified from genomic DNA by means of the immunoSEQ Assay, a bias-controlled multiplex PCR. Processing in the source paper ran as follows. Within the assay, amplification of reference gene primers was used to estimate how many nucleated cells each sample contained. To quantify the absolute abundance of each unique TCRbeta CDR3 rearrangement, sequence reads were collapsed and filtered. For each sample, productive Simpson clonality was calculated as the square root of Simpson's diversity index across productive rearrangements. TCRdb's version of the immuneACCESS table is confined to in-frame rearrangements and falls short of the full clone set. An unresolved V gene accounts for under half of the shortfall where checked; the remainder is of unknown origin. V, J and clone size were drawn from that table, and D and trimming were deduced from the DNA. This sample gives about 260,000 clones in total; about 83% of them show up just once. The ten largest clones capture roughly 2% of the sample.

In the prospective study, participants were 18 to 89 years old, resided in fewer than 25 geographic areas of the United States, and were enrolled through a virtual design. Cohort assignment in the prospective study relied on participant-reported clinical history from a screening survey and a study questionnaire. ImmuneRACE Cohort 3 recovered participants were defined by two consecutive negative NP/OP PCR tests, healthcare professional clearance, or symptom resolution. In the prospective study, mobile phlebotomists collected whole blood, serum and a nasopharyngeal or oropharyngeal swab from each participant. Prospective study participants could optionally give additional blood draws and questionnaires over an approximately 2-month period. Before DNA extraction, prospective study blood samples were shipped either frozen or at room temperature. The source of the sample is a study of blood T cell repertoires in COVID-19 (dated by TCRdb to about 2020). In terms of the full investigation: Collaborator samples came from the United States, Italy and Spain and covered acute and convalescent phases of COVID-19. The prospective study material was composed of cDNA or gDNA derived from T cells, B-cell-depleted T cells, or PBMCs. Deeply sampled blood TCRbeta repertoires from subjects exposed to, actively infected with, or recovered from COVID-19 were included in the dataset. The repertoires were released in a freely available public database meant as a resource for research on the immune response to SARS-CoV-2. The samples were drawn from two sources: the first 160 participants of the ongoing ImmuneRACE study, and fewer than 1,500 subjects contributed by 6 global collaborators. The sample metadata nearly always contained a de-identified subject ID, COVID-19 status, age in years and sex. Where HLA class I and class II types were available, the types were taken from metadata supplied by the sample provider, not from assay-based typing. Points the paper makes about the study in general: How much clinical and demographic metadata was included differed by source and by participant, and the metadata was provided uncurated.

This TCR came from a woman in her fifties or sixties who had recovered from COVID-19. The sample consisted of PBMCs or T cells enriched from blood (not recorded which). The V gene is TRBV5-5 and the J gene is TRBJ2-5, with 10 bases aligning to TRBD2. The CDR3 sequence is CASSSPDSGRLQETQYF. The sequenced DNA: TGTGCCAGCAGCTCCCCCGATAGCGGGAGGCTCCAAGAGACCCAGTACTTC.